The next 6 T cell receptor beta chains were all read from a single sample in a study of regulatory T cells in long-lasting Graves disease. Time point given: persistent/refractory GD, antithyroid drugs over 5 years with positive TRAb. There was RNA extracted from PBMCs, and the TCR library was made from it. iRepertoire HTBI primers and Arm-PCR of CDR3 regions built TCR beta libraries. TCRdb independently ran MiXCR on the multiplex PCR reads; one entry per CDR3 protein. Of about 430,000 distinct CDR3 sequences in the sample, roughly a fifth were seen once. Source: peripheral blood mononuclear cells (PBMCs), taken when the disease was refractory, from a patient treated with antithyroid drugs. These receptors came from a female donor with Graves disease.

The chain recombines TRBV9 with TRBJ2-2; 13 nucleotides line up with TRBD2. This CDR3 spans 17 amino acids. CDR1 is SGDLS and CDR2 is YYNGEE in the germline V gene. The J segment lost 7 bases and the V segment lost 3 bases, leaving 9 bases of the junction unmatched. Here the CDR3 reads CASSERTSGSNVGELFF. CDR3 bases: TGTGCCAGCAGCGAGCGGACTAGCGGGAGTAATGTCGGGGAGCTGTTTTTT.

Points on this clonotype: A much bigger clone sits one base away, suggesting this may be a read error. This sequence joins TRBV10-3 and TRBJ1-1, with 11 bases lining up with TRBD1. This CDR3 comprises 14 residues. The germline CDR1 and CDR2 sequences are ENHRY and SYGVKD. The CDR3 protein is CAIRGTGGNAEAFF. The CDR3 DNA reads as TGTGCCATCAGGGGGACAGGGGGGAACGCTGAAGCTTTCTTT.

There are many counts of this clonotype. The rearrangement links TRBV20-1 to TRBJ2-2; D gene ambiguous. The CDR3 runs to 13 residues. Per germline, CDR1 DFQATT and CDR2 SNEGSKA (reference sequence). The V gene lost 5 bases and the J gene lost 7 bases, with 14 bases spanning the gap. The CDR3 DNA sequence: TGCAGTGCTGGAAGGGAAATCAGCGGGGAGCTGTTTTTT. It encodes CSAGREISGELFF.

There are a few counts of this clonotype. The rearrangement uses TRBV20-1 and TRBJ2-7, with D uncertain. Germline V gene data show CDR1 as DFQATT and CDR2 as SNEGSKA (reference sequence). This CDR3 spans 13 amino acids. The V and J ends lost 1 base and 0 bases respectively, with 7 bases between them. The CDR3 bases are TGCAGTGCTAGAGTTCCGAGCTCCTACGAGCAGTACTTC. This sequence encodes CSARVPSSYEQYF.

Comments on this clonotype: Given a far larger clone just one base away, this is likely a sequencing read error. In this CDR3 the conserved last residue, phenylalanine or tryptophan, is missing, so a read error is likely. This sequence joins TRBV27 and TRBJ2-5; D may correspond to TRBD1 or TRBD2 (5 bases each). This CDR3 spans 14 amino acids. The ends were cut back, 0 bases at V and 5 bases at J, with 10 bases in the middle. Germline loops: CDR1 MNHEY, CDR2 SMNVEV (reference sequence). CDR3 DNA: TGTGCCAGCAGTTTATCAAGGGGCGGGGAGACCCAGTACCTC. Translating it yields CASSLSRGGETQYL.

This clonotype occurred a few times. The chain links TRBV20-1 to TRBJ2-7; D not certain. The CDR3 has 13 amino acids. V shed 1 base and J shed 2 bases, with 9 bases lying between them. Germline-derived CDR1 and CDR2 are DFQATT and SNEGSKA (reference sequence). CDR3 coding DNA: TGCAGTGCTAGAGGTCCCTGGGCCTACGAGCAGTACTTC. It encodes CSARGPWAYEQYF.